Listed below are T cell receptor beta chains from one sample, sequenced in a study of cytomegalovirus exposure and HLA in healthy donors. TCRdb's table, derived via immunoSEQ multiplex PCR, lists solely in-frame clones and lacks some. The data show under 130,000 clones, less than 80% seen once. The sample consisted of PBMCs. These TCRs come from a man aged 25 to 40 in good health and CMV-seronegative. Both conserved end residues are trimmed from each CDR3.

cdr3_aa: ASSFQQGGFHNEQF
v_call: TRBV19

cdr3_aa: ASSPTGLGYT
v_call: TRBV28

cdr3_aa: SVDGTRSYNEQF
v_call: TRBV29-1

cdr3_aa: ASSELRGGETQY
v_call: TRBV6-1

cdr3_aa: ASSAGTGVYEQY
v_call: TRBV19

cdr3_aa: ASSPSLRDSPLH
v_call: TRBV7-9

cdr3_aa: ASSSIEGQGVEAF
v_call: TRBV7-9

cdr3_aa: ASSLGEGEQF
v_call: TRBV7-9

cdr3_aa: ASSPRGLAGAGELF
v_call: TRBV18

cdr3_aa: ASSPGPGQPQH
v_call: TRBV18

cdr3_aa: ASSRQGADYGYT
v_call: TRBV5-4